The subject of this entry is one T cell receptor beta chain. This record belongs to a study of CD4 and CD8 cells across lung adenocarcinoma regions. Each CDR3 protein gets one entry after TCRdb re-called the PCR reads with MiXCR. The sample contains about 12,000 distinct CDR3 sequences, under 75% of which appear only once. Germline assignment: CDR1 SGHTA and CDR2 FQGNSA. CDR3 size: 16 residues. After removal of 4 bases from V and 9 bases from J, the junction contained 11 bases not matched to a gene. Localized lung adenocarcinoma, a non-small cell lung cancer, affected the donors. The receptor's source is a female donor with lung adenocarcinoma. The CD4 and CD8 labels of this study may be unreliable. The chain employs TRBV7-2 and TRBJ1-6; 8 nucleotides match TRBD1. The specimen sequenced was CD8+ T cells from the margin of a lung tumor. CDR3 coding DNA: TGTGCCAGCAGCTCTTATAGCAGGGGGCTAGGTTCACCCCTCCACTTT. It is translated as CASSSYSRGLGSPLHF.